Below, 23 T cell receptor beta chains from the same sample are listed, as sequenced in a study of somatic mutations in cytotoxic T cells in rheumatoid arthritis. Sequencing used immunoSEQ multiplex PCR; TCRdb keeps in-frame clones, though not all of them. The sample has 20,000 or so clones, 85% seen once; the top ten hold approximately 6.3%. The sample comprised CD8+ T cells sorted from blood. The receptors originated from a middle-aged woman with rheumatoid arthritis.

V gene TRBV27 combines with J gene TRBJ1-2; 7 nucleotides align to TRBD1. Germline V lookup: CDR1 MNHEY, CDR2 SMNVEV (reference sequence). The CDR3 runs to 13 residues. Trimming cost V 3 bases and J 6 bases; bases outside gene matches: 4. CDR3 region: CASSFRQGDGYTF. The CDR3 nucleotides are TGTGCCAGCAGTTTTAGGCAGGGGGATGGCTACACCTTC.

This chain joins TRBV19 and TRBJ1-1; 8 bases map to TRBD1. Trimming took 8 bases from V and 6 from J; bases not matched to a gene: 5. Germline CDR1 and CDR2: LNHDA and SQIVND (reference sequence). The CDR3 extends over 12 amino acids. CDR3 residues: CASGTGGAEAFF. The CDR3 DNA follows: TGTGCCAGTGGGACAGGCGGGGCTGAAGCTTTCTTT.

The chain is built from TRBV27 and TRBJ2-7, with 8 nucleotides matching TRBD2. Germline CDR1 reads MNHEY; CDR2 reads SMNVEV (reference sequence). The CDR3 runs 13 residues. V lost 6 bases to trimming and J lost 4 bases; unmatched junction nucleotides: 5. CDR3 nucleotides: TGTGCCAGCAGCCCCGGGGGGGGTTACGAGCAGTACTTC. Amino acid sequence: CASSPGGGYEQYF.

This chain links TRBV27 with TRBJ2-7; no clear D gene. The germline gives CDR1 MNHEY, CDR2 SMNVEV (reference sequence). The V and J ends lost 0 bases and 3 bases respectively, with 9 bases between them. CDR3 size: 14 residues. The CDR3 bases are TGTGCCAGCAGTTTATCGTCGGGTTACTACGAGCAGTACTTC. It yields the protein CASSLSSGYYEQYF.

CDR3 region: CATSIRDSPTDTQYF. The CDR3 DNA follows: TGTGCCACCAGCATTAGGGACAGTCCCACAGATACGCAGTATTTT. The rearrangement uses TRBV15 and TRBJ2-3; 7 nucleotides align to TRBD1. The germline V gene has CDR1 LNHNV and CDR2 YYDKDF (reference sequence). The CDR3 covers 15 residues. V lost 4 bases, J lost 2 bases, and 6 bases stayed unmatched. The whole variable domain, remainder taken from reference TRBV15 and TRBJ2-3, is DAMVIQNPRYQVTQFGKPVTLSCSQTLNHNVMYWYQQKSSQAPKLLFHYYDKDFNNEADTPDNFQSRRPNTSFCFLDIRSPGLGDTAMYLCATSIRDSPTDTQYFGPGTRLTVL.

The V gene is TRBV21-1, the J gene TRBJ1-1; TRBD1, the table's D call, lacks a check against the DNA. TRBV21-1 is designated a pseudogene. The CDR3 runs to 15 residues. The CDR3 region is CASSPRTGPITEAFF. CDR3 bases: TGTGCCAGCAGCCCGCGGACAGGTCCCATCACTGAAGCTTTCTTT.

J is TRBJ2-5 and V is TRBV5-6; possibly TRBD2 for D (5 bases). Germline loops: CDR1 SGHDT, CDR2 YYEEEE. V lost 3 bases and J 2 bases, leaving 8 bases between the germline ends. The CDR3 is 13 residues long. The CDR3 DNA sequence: TGTGCCAGCAGCTCACCGGGACAAGAGACCCAGTACTTC. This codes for CASSSPGQETQYF.

CDR3 residues: CASSSGAPGTQYF. CDR3 bases: TGTGCCAGCAGTAGCGGAGCCCCGGGTACGCAGTATTTT. The chain links TRBV7-7 to TRBJ2-3; D is perhaps TRBD2 (6 bases). From germline, CDR1 is SSHAT and CDR2 FNYEAQ (reference sequence). Trimming stripped 6 bases from V and 8 bases from J, with 15 bases between. The CDR3 covers 13 residues.

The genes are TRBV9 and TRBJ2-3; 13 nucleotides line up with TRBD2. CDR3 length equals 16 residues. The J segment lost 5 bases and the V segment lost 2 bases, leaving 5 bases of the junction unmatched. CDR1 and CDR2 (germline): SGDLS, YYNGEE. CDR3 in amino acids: CASSVTLAGGVDTQYF. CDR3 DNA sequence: TGTGCCAGCAGCGTTACACTAGCGGGGGGGGTAGATACGCAGTATTTT.

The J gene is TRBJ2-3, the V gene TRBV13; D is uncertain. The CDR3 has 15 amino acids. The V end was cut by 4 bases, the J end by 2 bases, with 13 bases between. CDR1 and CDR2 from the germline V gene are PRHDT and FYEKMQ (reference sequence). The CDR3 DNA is TGTGCCAGCAGCTCATCCCTACCCTACACAGATACGCAGTATTTT. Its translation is CASSSSLPYTDTQYF.

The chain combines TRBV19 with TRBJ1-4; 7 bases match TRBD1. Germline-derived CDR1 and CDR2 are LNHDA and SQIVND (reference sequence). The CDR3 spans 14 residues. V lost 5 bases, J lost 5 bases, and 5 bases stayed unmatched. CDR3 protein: CASSWDSLNEKLFF. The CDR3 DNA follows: TGTGCCAGTAGTTGGGACAGCCTGAATGAAAAACTGTTTTTT.

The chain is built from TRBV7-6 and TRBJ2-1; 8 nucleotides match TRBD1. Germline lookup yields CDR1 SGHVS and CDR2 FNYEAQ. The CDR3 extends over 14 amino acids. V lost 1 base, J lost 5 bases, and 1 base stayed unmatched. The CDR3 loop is CASSLEDRDNEQFF. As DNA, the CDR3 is TGTGCCAGCAGCTTAGAGGACAGGGACAATGAGCAGTTCTTC. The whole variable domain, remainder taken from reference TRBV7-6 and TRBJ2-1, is GAGVSQSPRYKVTKRGQDVALRCDPISGHVSLYWYRQALGQGPEFLTYFNYEAQQDKSGLPNDRFSAERPEGSISTLTIQRTEQRDSAMYRCASSLEDRDNEQFFGPGTRLTVL.

The CDR3 sequence: CATISPQGNEAFF. The DNA for the CDR3 is TGTGCCACCATTTCTCCACAGGGGAATGAAGCTTTCTTT. V and J are TRBV15 and TRBJ1-1; 7 positions match TRBD1. Germline values: CDR1 LNHNV, CDR2 YYDKDF (reference sequence). With 7 bases clipped from V and 7 bases from J, the junction kept 9 bases outside the gene matches. CDR3 size: 13 residues. Using reference TRBV15 and TRBJ1-1 for the parts outside the CDR3, the full variable domain is DAMVIQNPRYQVTQFGKPVTLSCSQTLNHNVMYWYQQKSSQAPKLLFHYYDKDFNNEADTPDNFQSRRPNTSFCFLDIRSPGLGDTAMYLCATISPQGNEAFFGQGTRLTVV.

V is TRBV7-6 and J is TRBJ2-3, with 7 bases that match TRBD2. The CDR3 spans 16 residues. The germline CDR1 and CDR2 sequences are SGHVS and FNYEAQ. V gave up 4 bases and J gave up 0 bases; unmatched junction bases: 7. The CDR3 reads CASSSDKRGSTDTQYF. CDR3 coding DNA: TGTGCCAGCAGCTCAGATAAGCGGGGTAGCACAGATACGCAGTATTTT.

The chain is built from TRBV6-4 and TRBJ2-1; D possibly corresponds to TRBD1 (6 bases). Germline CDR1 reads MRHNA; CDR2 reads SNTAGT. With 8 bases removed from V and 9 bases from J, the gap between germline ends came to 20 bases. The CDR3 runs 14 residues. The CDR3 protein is CASSVGGSLGEQFF. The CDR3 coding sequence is TGTGCCAGCTCCGTTGGGGGCTCACTGGGTGAGCAGTTCTTC.

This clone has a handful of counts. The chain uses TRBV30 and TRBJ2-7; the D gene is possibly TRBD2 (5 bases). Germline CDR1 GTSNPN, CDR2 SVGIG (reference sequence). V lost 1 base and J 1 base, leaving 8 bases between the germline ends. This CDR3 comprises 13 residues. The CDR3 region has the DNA TGTGCCTGGAGTGACCGCGGGTCCTACGAGCAGTACTTC. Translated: CAWSDRGSYEQYF.

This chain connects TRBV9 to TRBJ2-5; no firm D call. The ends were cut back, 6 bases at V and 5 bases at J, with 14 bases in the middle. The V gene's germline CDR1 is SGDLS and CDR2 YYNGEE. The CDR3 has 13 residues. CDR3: CASTPPNGETQYF. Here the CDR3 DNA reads TGTGCCAGCACCCCTCCCAACGGTGAGACCCAGTACTTC.

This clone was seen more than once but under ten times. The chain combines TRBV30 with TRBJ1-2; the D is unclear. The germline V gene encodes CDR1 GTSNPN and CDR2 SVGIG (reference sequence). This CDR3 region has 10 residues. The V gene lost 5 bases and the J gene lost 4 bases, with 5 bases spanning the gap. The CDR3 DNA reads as TGTGCCTGGCTCGGCTATGGCTACACCTTC. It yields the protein CAWLGYGYTF.

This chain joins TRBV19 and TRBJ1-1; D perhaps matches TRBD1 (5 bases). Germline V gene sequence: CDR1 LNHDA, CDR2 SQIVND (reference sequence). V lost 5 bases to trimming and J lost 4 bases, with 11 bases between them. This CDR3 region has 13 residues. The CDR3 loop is CASSWGVLTEAFF. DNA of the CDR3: TGTGCCAGTAGTTGGGGGGTCCTCACTGAAGCTTTCTTT.

In DNA, the CDR3 is TGTGCCTGCCGAGTCGGGGGGGCAAATGAGCAGTTCTTC. Its translation: CACRVGGANEQFF. The V and J genes are TRBV6-1 and TRBJ2-1, with 8 positions matching TRBD2. The CDR3 spans 13 residues. Trimming at V came to 11 bases and at J to 7 bases, leaving 10 bases not matched to a gene. CDR1 and CDR2 from the germline V gene are MNHNS and SASEGT.

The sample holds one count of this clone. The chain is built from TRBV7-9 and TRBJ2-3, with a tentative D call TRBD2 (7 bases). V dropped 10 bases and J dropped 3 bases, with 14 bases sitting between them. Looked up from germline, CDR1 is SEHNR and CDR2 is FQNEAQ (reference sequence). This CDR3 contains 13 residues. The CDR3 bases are TGTGCCACCAAAGGGGGGGTGACAGATACGCAGTATTTT. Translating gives CATKGGVTDTQYF.

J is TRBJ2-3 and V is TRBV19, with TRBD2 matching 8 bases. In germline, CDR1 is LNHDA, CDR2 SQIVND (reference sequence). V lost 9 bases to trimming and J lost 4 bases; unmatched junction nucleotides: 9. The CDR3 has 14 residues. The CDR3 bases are TGTGCCAGCGGGGGGGCTTACGGGCCAGATACGCAGTATTTT. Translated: CASGGAYGPDTQYF.

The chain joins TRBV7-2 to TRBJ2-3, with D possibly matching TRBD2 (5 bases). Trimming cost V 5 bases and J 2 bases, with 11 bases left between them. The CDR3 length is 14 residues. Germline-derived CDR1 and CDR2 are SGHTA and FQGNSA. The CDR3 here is CASSLLEITDTQYF. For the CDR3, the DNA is TGTGCCAGCAGCCTACTAGAGATCACAGATACGCAGTATTTT.